The next 5 T cell receptor beta chains were all read from a single sample in a study of radiation and T cells in renal cell carcinoma (dated by TCRdb to the early 2020s). Reading the label with the study, this specimen's time point is: blood 2 weeks post-SBRT. The treatment or condition tag for this specimen amounts to: 15 Gy SBRT to primary tumor, nephrectomy 4 weeks later. Library construction relied on the immunoSEQ multiplex PCR assay. TCRdb retrieved this table from immuneACCESS and kept in-frame rearrangements only. Not all clones are present; in checked studies, unresolved V genes account for under half, and no reason is known for the remainder. The sample table shows 100,000 to 150,000 clones, and 81% are seen once. The ten largest clones add up to approximately 5% of the sample. This sample comprised blood, obtained from a patient whose treatment included radiotherapy and nephrectomy. These receptors were collected from a man aged 45-60 years with renal cell carcinoma.

J is TRBJ2-7 and V is TRBV10-2, with 7 bases fitting TRBD1. Germline CDR1 reads WSHSY; CDR2 reads SAAADI. The J segment lost 2 bases and the V segment lost 5 bases, leaving 6 bases of the junction unmatched. The CDR3 has 14 amino acids. CDR3 DNA: TGCGCCAGCAGTTCGGACAGGACAGCCTACGAGCAGTACTTC. This encodes CASSSDRTAYEQYF.

The chain couples TRBV9 to TRBJ1-5; 7 bases agree with TRBD1. This CDR3 comprises 14 residues. Germline lookup yields CDR1 SGDLS and CDR2 YYNGEE. V lost 4 bases and J lost 3; bases outside the gene matches: 4. This CDR3 reads CASSQDRNNQPQHF. CDR3 sequence (DNA): TGTGCCAGCAGCCAGGACAGGAACAATCAGCCCCAGCATTTT.

In regard to this clone: The sample contains more than one DNA sequence encoding this CDR3. This rearrangement joins TRBV27 to TRBJ1-5; D not resolved. This CDR3 has 14 residues. CDR1 is MNHEY and CDR2 is SMNVEV in the germline V gene (reference sequence). Trimming removed 0 bases at V and 4 bases at J, with 7 bases between. CDR3 in amino acids: CASSLSGQNQPQHF. DNA of the CDR3: TGTGCCAGCAGTTTATCCGGCCAGAATCAGCCCCAGCATTTT.

The rearrangement joins TRBV29-1 to TRBJ1-1, with D maybe TRBD1 (6 bases). V was shortened by 3 bases and J by 11 bases, with 22 bases between the two germline ends. There are 14 residues in the CDR3. In germline, CDR1 is SQVTM, CDR2 ANQGSEA. The DNA for the CDR3 is TGCAGCGTTGAGTACGGACAGAGCCTCGGAGGTGCTTTCTTT. Protein: CSVEYGQSLGGAFF.

The genes are TRBV10-3 and TRBJ2-1; 10 nucleotides match TRBD1. Germline V gene lookup returns CDR1 ENHRY and CDR2 SYGVKD. With V trimmed by 4 bases and J by 8 bases, 8 bases remained unmatched. The CDR3 is 15 residues long. CDR3 sequence: CAISGQGAPGHEQFF. CDR3 nucleotides: TGTGCCATCAGTGGACAGGGGGCGCCGGGGCATGAGCAGTTCTTC.